This TCR beta chain was profiled in a study of blood T cell repertoires in COVID-19. Per the authors' pipeline: Nucleated cell number was recorded as an estimate derived from reference gene primer amplification. Sequencing was performed with immunoSEQ multiplex PCR; in TCRdb, only in-frame clones are kept and a portion is missing. The V and J calls and the clone size are those of that table, but D and trimming were determined from the DNA. Here the sample spans around 50,000 clones, 65% to 80% being singletons. The receptor was isolated from a human donor with active or convalescent COVID-19. The donor label of this sample is uncertain. What was sequenced was peripheral blood.

The DNA for the CDR3 is TGTGCCAGCAGCCAAGATAGGTTCCCAGGGAGGCGCGCGAACACTGAAGCTTTCTTT. Residues: CASSQDRFPGRRANTEAFF. The chain is built from TRBV3-1 (or the pseudogene TRBV3-2) and TRBJ1-1; TRBD1 might be the D (5 bases). Germline CDR1 is LGHDT and CDR2 is YNNKEL (reference sequence). V dropped 0 bases and J dropped 1 base, with 21 bases sitting between them. The CDR3 spans 19 residues.